The clone carrying this TCR beta chain was counted between two and nine times. CDR3 length: 13 residues. V was cut by 1 base and J by 7 bases, with 7 bases left in between. Germline CDR1 and CDR2: SGHTA and FQGTGA. The data are from a study of T cells after yellow fever vaccination. TCRdb called the 5' RACE reads again in MiXCR, with one record for every CDR3 protein. The top ten hold approximately 1.1% of the sample, which has 200,000 or so distinct CDR3 sequences, approximately 6.8% seen once. This specimen consisted of CD4+ T cells sorted from PBMCs, obtained on the day of the yellow fever booster vaccination. The chain links TRBV7-3 to TRBJ2-2; D not certain. The source is a young man who received the YFV17D yellow fever vaccine. The CDR3 is CASSLNWGGELFF. Here the CDR3 DNA reads TGTGCCAGCAGCTTAAATTGGGGCGGGGAGCTGTTTTTT. The entire variable domain, with the rest obtained from reference TRBV7-3 and TRBJ2-2, is as follows: GAGVSQTPSNKVTEKGKYVELRCDPISGHTALYWYRQSLGQGPEFLIYFQGTGAADDSGLPNDRFFAVRPEGSVSTLKIQRTERGDSAVYLCASSLNWGGELFFGEGSRLTVL.